Below are 2 T cell receptor beta chains sequenced from a single sample in a study of cytomegalovirus exposure and HLA in healthy donors. Clones were read by immunoSEQ multiplex PCR, and TCRdb kept only the in-frame ones, dropping some. Of around 250,000 clones listed, less than 95% are singletons. Sequencing was performed on PBMCs. The receptor source for this set is a woman aged 25-40 years in good health and CMV-seronegative.

The V and J genes are TRBV4-3 and TRBJ2-7, with 12 bases that match TRBD1. Germline trimming cut 4 bases from V and 7 bases from J; bases unmatched to any gene: 8. The CDR3 consists of 15 residues. Germline V CDR1 and CDR2: LGHNA, YSLEER. CDR3 sequence reads: CASSRAGQGAWEQYF. DNA of the CDR3: TGCGCCAGCAGCCGGGCGGGACAGGGGGCGTGGGAGCAGTACTTC.

This clone is categorized as medium-sized (0.01 to 0.1%). The CDR3 reads CASTGGIGYTF. In DNA form, the CDR3 reads TGCGCCAGCACTGGGGGCATTGGCTACACCTTC. The rearrangement links TRBV4-1 to TRBJ1-2; tentatively, D is TRBD1 (6 bases). Deletions cut 7 bases from V and 7 bases from J, with 10 bases between. From germline, CDR1 is MGHRA and CDR2 YSYEKL. The CDR3 covers 11 residues.